These T cell receptor beta chains were read from a single sample in a study of blood T cell repertoires in COVID-19. Repertoires were generated with immunoSEQ multiplex PCR, while TCRdb's copy carries only in-frame clones and drops some. Of tens of thousands of clones detected, 65% to 85% appear once; the ten largest clones hold around 27%. Sequences were obtained from peripheral blood. The receptors were sampled from a woman older than 75 with acute or convalescent COVID-19. Each CDR3 is given with its conserved first and last residue. Fields, in order: clone size, V gene, D gene, J gene, CDR3 protein, CDR3 DNA. The D gene is left open where the match is weak. Size is stated for part of the rows, as once, few or many counts, or as a class when the clone is expanded.

abundance: NA
v_gene: TRBV27
d_gene: TRBD2
j_gene: TRBJ2-3
CDR3aa: CASSPWTSIRFTDTQYF
CDR3nt: TGTGCCAGCAGTCCGTGGACTAGCATACGGTTTACAGATACGCAGTATTTT

abundance: NA
v_gene: TRBV3-1/TRBV3-2
d_gene: NA
j_gene: TRBJ2-7
CDR3aa: CASSSHFTGFSYEQYF
CDR3nt: TGTGCCAGCAGCTCACATTTCACCGGGTTCTCCTACGAGCAGTACTTC

abundance: NA
v_gene: TRBV27
d_gene: NA
j_gene: TRBJ2-1
CDR3aa: CASSWDSGTYNEQFF
CDR3nt: TGTGCCAGCAGTTGGGATAGCGGAACCTACAATGAGCAGTTCTTC

abundance: NA
v_gene: TRBV7-6
d_gene: NA
j_gene: TRBJ2-6
CDR3aa: CASSKEDRSSGANVLTF
CDR3nt: TGTGCCAGCAGCAAAGAAGACAGGAGCTCTGGGGCCAACGTCCTGACTTTC

abundance: NA
v_gene: TRBV6-1
d_gene: TRBD2
j_gene: TRBJ2-1
CDR3aa: CASSGFSGRASPYNEQFF
CDR3nt: TGTGCCAGCAGTGGGTTTAGCGGGAGGGCGTCCCCCTACAATGAGCAGTTCTTC

abundance: NA
v_gene: TRBV6-2/TRBV6-3
d_gene: TRBD1
j_gene: TRBJ1-5
CDR3aa: CASSAHRDSLFYQPQHF
CDR3nt: TGTGCCAGCAGTGCGCACCGGGACAGTTTATTTTATCAGCCCCAGCATTTT

abundance: few
v_gene: TRBV24-1
d_gene: TRBD1
j_gene: TRBJ1-1
CDR3aa: CATSGGTGGTEAFF
CDR3nt: TGTGCCACCTCTGGGGGGACAGGGGGCACTGAAGCTTTCTTT

abundance: NA
v_gene: TRBV19
d_gene: TRBD1
j_gene: TRBJ2-1
CDR3aa: CASSIAQGDNEQFF
CDR3nt: TGTGCCAGTAGTATAGCCCAGGGGGACAATGAGCAGTTCTTC

abundance: NA
v_gene: TRBV11-3
d_gene: TRBD2
j_gene: TRBJ2-5
CDR3aa: CASSSGLLQETQYF
CDR3nt: TGTGCCAGCAGCTCGGGACTACTCCAAGAGACCCAGTACTTC

abundance: NA
v_gene: TRBV11-2
d_gene: NA
j_gene: TRBJ2-1
CDR3aa: CASSFEGDEQFF
CDR3nt: TGTGCCAGCAGCTTCGAGGGGGACGAGCAGTTCTTC

abundance: NA
v_gene: TRBV25-1
d_gene: NA
j_gene: TRBJ1-2
CDR3aa: CASSESGLDYGYTF
CDR3nt: TGTGCCAGCAGTGAATCTGGGCTCGACTATGGCTACACCTTC

abundance: once
v_gene: TRBV28
d_gene: NA
j_gene: TRBJ1-2
CDR3aa: CASSLGARGYGYTF
CDR3nt: TGTGCCAGCAGTTTGGGAGCACGGGGCTATGGCTACACCTTC

abundance: NA
v_gene: TRBV7-2
d_gene: NA
j_gene: TRBJ1-2
CDR3aa: CASSSGLSLYGYTF
CDR3nt: TGTGCCAGCAGCTCTGGACTATCCCTCTATGGCTACACCTTC

abundance: once
v_gene: TRBV29-1
d_gene: NA
j_gene: TRBJ1-6
CDR3aa: CSVGEWGQPLHF
CDR3nt: TGCAGCGTTGGGGAGTGGGGGCAACCCCTCCACTTT

abundance: few
v_gene: TRBV4-2
d_gene: NA
j_gene: TRBJ2-1
CDR3aa: CASSQEGTTYNEQFF
CDR3nt: TGTGCCAGCAGCCAAGAGGGGACAACCTACAATGAGCAGTTCTTC

abundance: NA
v_gene: TRBV7-2
d_gene: NA
j_gene: TRBJ1-6
CDR3aa: CASSRRDGQNSPLHF
CDR3nt: TGTGCCAGCAGCCGGCGGGACGGTCAGAATTCACCCCTCCACTTT

abundance: NA
v_gene: TRBV6-2/TRBV6-3
d_gene: NA
j_gene: TRBJ2-3
CDR3aa: CASSTRDPSRTDTQYF
CDR3nt: TGTGCCAGCAGTACGCGGGACCCTTCCCGCACAGATACGCAGTATTTT

abundance: NA
v_gene: TRBV6-2/TRBV6-3
d_gene: NA
j_gene: TRBJ2-7
CDR3aa: CASSSRYEQYF
CDR3nt: TGTGCCAGCAGTTCCCGCTACGAGCAGTACTTC

abundance: NA
v_gene: TRBV11-2
d_gene: TRBD2
j_gene: TRBJ2-3
CDR3aa: CASSSGLAEGDTQYF
CDR3nt: TGTGCCAGCAGCTCCGGACTAGCGGAGGGGGATACGCAGTATTTT

abundance: NA
v_gene: TRBV7-9
d_gene: NA
j_gene: TRBJ1-1
CDR3aa: CASSLVDRSTEAFF
CDR3nt: TGTGCCAGCAGCTTAGTGGACAGAAGCACTGAAGCTTTCTTT

abundance: few
v_gene: TRBV28
d_gene: NA
j_gene: TRBJ2-7
CDR3aa: CASKLTPSYEQYF
CDR3nt: TGTGCCAGCAAATTGACTCCTTCCTACGAGCAGTACTTC

abundance: NA
v_gene: TRBV6-5
d_gene: TRBD1
j_gene: TRBJ1-2
CDR3aa: CASSRDSNYGYTF
CDR3nt: TGTGCCAGCAGTAGGGACAGTAACTATGGCTACACCTTC

abundance: NA
v_gene: TRBV5-1
d_gene: TRBD1
j_gene: TRBJ2-7
CDR3aa: CASSLGDRDEQYF
CDR3nt: TGCGCCAGCAGCTTGGGGGACAGGGACGAGCAGTACTTC

abundance: NA
v_gene: TRBV7-9
d_gene: TRBD1
j_gene: TRBJ1-4
CDR3aa: CASSSGTEKLFF
CDR3nt: TGTGCCAGCAGCTCCGGGACAGAGAAACTGTTTTTT

abundance: NA
v_gene: TRBV10-3
d_gene: NA
j_gene: TRBJ1-3
CDR3aa: CAMGSPDQQGNTIYF
CDR3nt: TGTGCCATGGGGTCGCCGGACCAGCAGGGGAACACCATATATTTT

abundance: NA
v_gene: TRBV27
d_gene: NA
j_gene: TRBJ2-1
CDR3aa: CASKPSNYNEQFF
CDR3nt: TGTGCCAGCAAGCCTAGTAACTACAATGAGCAGTTCTTC

abundance: NA
v_gene: TRBV6-2/TRBV6-3
d_gene: TRBD2
j_gene: TRBJ2-2
CDR3aa: CASSTTSAPNTGELFF
CDR3nt: TGTGCCAGCAGTACTACTAGCGCTCCGAACACCGGGGAGCTGTTTTTT

abundance: NA
v_gene: TRBV27
d_gene: NA
j_gene: TRBJ1-5
CDR3aa: CASRKHSNQPQHF
CDR3nt: TGTGCCAGCAGGAAACATAGCAATCAGCCCCAGCATTTT

abundance: many
v_gene: TRBV7-8
d_gene: NA
j_gene: TRBJ1-2
CDR3aa: CASSLGSQAYGYTF
CDR3nt: TGTGCCAGCAGCTTAGGGTCGCAGGCGTATGGCTACACCTTC

abundance: NA
v_gene: TRBV18
d_gene: NA
j_gene: TRBJ2-3
CDR3aa: CASSPSGLTDTQYF
CDR3nt: TGTGCCAGCTCACCCTCAGGACTAACAGATACGCAGTATTTT

abundance: NA
v_gene: TRBV29-1
d_gene: NA
j_gene: TRBJ2-1
CDR3aa: CSVSRGGIGYNEQFF
CDR3nt: TGCAGCGTTTCCCGAGGAGGGATCGGCTACAATGAGCAGTTCTTC

abundance: NA
v_gene: TRBV7-9
d_gene: TRBD1
j_gene: TRBJ2-5
CDR3aa: CASSRGQGEVETQYF
CDR3nt: TGTGCCAGCAGCCGGGGACAGGGAGAGGTAGAGACCCAGTACTTC

abundance: NA
v_gene: TRBV7-2
d_gene: NA
j_gene: TRBJ2-1
CDR3aa: CASSLRQGGYEQFF
CDR3nt: TGTGCCAGCAGCTTACGGCAGGGAGGCTATGAGCAGTTCTTC

abundance: NA
v_gene: TRBV14
d_gene: TRBD1
j_gene: TRBJ2-7
CDR3aa: CASSQTGAGEQYF
CDR3nt: TGTGCCAGCAGCCAAACAGGGGCGGGCGAGCAGTACTTC

abundance: NA
v_gene: TRBV12-3/TRBV12-4
d_gene: NA
j_gene: TRBJ1-1
CDR3aa: CASSFGSEAFF
CDR3nt: TGTGCCAGCAGTTTTGGCAGTGAAGCTTTCTTT

abundance: few
v_gene: TRBV28
d_gene: TRBD1
j_gene: TRBJ2-7
CDR3aa: CASGEGQSYEQYF
CDR3nt: TGTGCCAGCGGCGAGGGACAGTCCTACGAGCAGTACTTC

abundance: few
v_gene: TRBV29-1
d_gene: TRBD2
j_gene: TRBJ2-7
CDR3aa: CSVSGGQGSGLAVHEQYF
CDR3nt: TGCAGCGTTTCTGGAGGTCAGGGGTCCGGACTAGCGGTCCACGAGCAGTACTTC

abundance: NA
v_gene: TRBV5-1
d_gene: TRBD2
j_gene: TRBJ2-6
CDR3aa: CASAGTISNTGANVLTF
CDR3nt: TGCGCCAGCGCCGGGACTATCAGCAACACTGGGGCCAACGTCCTGACTTTC

abundance: NA
v_gene: TRBV7-2
d_gene: TRBD1
j_gene: TRBJ1-5
CDR3aa: CASSPGQGSNQPQHF
CDR3nt: TGTGCCAGCAGCCCGGGACAGGGGAGCAATCAGCCCCAGCATTTT

abundance: once
v_gene: TRBV2
d_gene: NA
j_gene: TRBJ2-6
CDR3aa: CASSEDSRSGANVLTF
CDR3nt: TGTGCCAGCAGTGAGGACTCACGCTCTGGGGCCAACGTCCTGACTTTC

abundance: few
v_gene: TRBV6-8
d_gene: NA
j_gene: TRBJ1-2
CDR3aa: CASNAFGTLNGYTF
CDR3nt: TGTGCCAGCAATGCCTTCGGGACATTAAATGGCTACACCTTC

abundance: NA
v_gene: TRBV4-2
d_gene: NA
j_gene: TRBJ1-5
CDR3aa: CASSQMGGLGQPQHF
CDR3nt: TGTGCCAGCAGCCAAATGGGGGGGCTCGGTCAGCCCCAGCATTTT

abundance: NA
v_gene: TRBV4-3
d_gene: NA
j_gene: TRBJ2-7
CDR3aa: CASSQDFLGLSSYEQYF
CDR3nt: TGCGCCAGCAGCCAAGATTTCCTAGGACTGAGCTCCTACGAGCAGTACTTC

abundance: NA
v_gene: TRBV7-7
d_gene: TRBD1
j_gene: TRBJ2-1
CDR3aa: CASSSQGATEQFF
CDR3nt: TGTGCTAGCAGCTCACAGGGGGCGACTGAGCAGTTCTTC

abundance: NA
v_gene: TRBV12-3/TRBV12-4
d_gene: TRBD2
j_gene: TRBJ2-7
CDR3aa: CASTLAGGLEQYF
CDR3nt: TGTGCCAGCACGCTAGCGGGAGGTTTAGAGCAGTACTTC

abundance: NA
v_gene: TRBV6-2/TRBV6-3
d_gene: TRBD2
j_gene: TRBJ2-7
CDR3aa: CASSWGGLEQYF
CDR3nt: TGTGCCAGCAGCTGGGGAGGGCTCGAGCAGTACTTC

abundance: NA
v_gene: TRBV7-2
d_gene: NA
j_gene: TRBJ1-5
CDR3aa: CASSPGINQPQHF
CDR3nt: TGTGCCAGCAGTCCGGGAATCAATCAGCCCCAGCATTTT

abundance: NA
v_gene: TRBV19
d_gene: NA
j_gene: TRBJ2-4
CDR3aa: CASRAQQGGGAKNIQYF
CDR3nt: TGTGCCAGTAGGGCCCAACAGGGGGGGGGAGCCAAAAACATTCAGTACTTC

abundance: few
v_gene: TRBV24-1
d_gene: NA
j_gene: TRBJ2-6
CDR3aa: CATSDDRFHPGANVLTF
CDR3nt: TGTGCCACCAGTGATGACAGGTTCCACCCTGGGGCCAACGTCCTGACTTTC

abundance: once
v_gene: TRBV18
d_gene: NA
j_gene: TRBJ2-1
CDR3aa: CASSPGDTQFF
CDR3nt: TGTGCCAGCTCACCTGGGGACACCCAGTTCTTC

abundance: NA
v_gene: TRBV6-5
d_gene: TRBD1
j_gene: TRBJ2-7
CDR3aa: CASRPGTANYEQYF
CDR3nt: TGTGCCAGCAGACCCGGGACAGCGAACTACGAGCAGTACTTC

abundance: NA
v_gene: TRBV7-2
d_gene: NA
j_gene: TRBJ2-4
CDR3aa: CASSQGLAKNIQYF
CDR3nt: TGTGCCAGCAGCCAAGGACTAGCCAAAAACATTCAGTACTTC

abundance: NA
v_gene: TRBV20-1
d_gene: NA
j_gene: TRBJ2-1
CDR3aa: CTPSVRSGQFF
CDR3nt: TGCACGCCTAGTGTAAGATCGGGGCAGTTCTTC

abundance: once
v_gene: TRBV19
d_gene: NA
j_gene: TRBJ2-3
CDR3aa: CASSVPGSDTQYF
CDR3nt: TGTGCCAGTAGTGTCCCAGGGTCAGATACGCAGTATTTT

abundance: NA
v_gene: TRBV3-1/TRBV3-2
d_gene: NA
j_gene: TRBJ1-2
CDR3aa: CASSQTQEGLKGYTF
CDR3nt: TGTGCCAGCAGCCAAACCCAGGAGGGGTTGAAAGGCTACACCTTC